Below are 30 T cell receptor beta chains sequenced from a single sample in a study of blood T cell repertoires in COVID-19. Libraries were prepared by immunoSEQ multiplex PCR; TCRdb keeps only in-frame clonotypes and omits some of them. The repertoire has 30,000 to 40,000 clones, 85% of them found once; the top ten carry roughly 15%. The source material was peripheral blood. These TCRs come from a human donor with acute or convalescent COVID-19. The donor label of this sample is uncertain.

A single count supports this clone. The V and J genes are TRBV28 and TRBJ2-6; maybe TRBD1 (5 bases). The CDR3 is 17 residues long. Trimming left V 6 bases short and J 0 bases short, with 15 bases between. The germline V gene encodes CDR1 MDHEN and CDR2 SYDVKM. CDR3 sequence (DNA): TGTGCCAGCAGACTAAGACAGTTGACCTCTGGGGCCAACGTCCTGACTTTC. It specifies CASRLRQLTSGANVLTF.

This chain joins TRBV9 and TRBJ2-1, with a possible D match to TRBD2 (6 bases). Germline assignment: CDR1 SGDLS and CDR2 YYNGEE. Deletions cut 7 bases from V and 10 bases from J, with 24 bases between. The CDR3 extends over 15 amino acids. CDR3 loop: CASARDSYTMGEQFF. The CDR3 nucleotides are TGTGCCAGCGCCCGGGACTCGTACACAATGGGAGAGCAGTTCTTC.

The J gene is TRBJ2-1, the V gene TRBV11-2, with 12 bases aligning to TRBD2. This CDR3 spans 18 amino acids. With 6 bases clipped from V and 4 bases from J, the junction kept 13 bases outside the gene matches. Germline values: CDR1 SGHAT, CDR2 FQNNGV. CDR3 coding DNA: TGTGCCAGCAGTTTTTCCCCCGGACTAGCGGGACCGTACAATGAGCAGTTCTTC. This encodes CASSFSPGLAGPYNEQFF. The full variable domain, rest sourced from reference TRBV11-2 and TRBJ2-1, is EAGVAQSPRYKIIEKRQSVAFWCNPISGHATLYWYQQILGQGPKLLIQFQNNGVVDDSQLPKDRFSAERLKGVDSTLKIQPAKLEDSAVYLCASSFSPGLAGPYNEQFFGPGTRLTVL.

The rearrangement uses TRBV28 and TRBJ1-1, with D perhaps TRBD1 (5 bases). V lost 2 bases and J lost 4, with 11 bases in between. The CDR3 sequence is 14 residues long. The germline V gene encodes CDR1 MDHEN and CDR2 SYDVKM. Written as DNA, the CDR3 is TGTGCCAGCAGTTTAAGACAGTCAGGCACTGAAGCTTTCTTT. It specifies CASSLRQSGTEAFF.

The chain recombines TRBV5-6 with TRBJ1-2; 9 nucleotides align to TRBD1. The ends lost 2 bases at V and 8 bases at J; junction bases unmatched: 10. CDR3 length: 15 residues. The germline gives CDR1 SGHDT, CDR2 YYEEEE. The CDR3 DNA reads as TGTGCCAGCAGCTTTAAACAGGGGGCCGGAGGGGGCTACACCTTC. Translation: CASSFKQGAGGGYTF.

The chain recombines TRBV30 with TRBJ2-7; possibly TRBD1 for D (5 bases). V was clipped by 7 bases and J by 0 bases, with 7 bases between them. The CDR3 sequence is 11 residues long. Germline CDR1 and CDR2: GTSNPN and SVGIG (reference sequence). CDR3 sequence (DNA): TGTGCCTCAGGGATCTCCTACGAGCAGTACTTC. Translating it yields CASGISYEQYF.

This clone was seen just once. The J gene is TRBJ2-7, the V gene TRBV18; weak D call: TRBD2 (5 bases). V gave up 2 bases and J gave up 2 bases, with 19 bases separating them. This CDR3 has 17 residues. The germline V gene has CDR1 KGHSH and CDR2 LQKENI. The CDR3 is CASSPGTGYPMAYEQYF. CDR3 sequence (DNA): TGTGCCAGCTCACCAGGTACGGGGTACCCGATGGCCTACGAGCAGTACTTC. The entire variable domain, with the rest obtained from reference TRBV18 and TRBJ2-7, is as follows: NAGVMQNPRHLVRRRGQEARLRCSPMKGHSHVYWYRQLPEEGLKFMVYLQKENIIDESGMPKERFSAEFPKEGPSILRIQQVVRGDSAAYFCASSPGTGYPMAYEQYFGPGTRLTVT.

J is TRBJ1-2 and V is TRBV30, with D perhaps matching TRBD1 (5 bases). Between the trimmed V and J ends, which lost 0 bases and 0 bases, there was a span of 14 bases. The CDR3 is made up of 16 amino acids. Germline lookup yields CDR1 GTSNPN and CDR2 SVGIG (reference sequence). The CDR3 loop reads CAWSVPVTVPNYGYTF. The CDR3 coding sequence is TGTGCCTGGAGTGTACCGGTGACAGTGCCTAACTATGGCTACACCTTC.

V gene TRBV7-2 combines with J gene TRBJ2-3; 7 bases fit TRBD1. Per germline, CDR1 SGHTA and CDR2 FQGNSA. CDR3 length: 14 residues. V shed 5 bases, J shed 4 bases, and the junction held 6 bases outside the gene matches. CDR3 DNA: TGTGCCAGCAGCCAAGGACAGGAGGCAGATACGCAGTATTTT. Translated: CASSQGQEADTQYF.

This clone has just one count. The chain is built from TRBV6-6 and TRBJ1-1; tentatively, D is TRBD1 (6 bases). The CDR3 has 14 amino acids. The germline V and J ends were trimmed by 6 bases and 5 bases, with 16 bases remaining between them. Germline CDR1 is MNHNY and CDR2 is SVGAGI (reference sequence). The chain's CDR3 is CASREIQGRTEAFF. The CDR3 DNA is TGTGCCAGCAGGGAAATACAGGGACGGACTGAAGCTTTCTTT.

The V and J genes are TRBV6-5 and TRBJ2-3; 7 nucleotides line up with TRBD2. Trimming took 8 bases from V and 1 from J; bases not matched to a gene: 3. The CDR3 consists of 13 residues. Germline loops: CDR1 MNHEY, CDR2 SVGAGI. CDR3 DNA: TGTGCCAGCCAAAGCGGGGGCACAGATACGCAGTATTTT. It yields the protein CASQSGGTDTQYF.

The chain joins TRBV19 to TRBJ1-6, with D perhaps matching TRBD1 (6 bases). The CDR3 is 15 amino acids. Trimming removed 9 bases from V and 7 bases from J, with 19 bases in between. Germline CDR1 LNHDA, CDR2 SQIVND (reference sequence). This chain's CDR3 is CASREQGYFNSPLHF. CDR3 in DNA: TGTGCCAGCCGAGAACAGGGATATTTCAATTCACCCCTCCACTTT.

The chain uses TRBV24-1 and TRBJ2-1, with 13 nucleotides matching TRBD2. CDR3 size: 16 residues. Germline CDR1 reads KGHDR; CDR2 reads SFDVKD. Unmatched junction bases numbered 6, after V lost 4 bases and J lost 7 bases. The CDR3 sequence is CATSDSTSGGRNEQFF. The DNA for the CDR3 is TGTGCCACCAGTGACTCGACTAGCGGGGGGCGTAATGAGCAGTTCTTC.

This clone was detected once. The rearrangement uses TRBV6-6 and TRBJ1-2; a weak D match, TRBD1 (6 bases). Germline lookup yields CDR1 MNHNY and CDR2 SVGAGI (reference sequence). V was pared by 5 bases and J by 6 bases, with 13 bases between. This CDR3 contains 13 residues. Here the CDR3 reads CASSRDKDDGYTF. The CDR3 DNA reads TGTGCCAGCAGTCGGGACAAGGATGATGGCTACACCTTC.

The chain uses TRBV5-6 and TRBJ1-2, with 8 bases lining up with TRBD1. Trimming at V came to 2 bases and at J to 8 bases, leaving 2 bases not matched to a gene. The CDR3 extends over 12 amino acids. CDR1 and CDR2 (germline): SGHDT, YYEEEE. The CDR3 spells CASSFAGGGYTF. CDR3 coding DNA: TGTGCCAGCAGCTTCGCAGGGGGCGGCTACACCTTC.

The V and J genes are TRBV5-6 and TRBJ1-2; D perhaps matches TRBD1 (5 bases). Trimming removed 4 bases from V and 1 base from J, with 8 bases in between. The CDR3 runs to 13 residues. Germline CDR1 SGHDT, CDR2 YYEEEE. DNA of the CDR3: TGTGCCAGCAGCACCGGACATAACTATGGCTACACCTTC. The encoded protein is CASSTGHNYGYTF.

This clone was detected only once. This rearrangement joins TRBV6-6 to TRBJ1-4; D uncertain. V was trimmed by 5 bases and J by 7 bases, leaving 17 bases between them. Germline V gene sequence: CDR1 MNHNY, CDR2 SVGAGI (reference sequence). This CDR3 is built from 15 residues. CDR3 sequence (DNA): TGTGCCAGCAGTCCCCCTGGGCGTCGGGGTGAAAAACTGTTTTTT. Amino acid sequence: CASSPPGRRGEKLFF.

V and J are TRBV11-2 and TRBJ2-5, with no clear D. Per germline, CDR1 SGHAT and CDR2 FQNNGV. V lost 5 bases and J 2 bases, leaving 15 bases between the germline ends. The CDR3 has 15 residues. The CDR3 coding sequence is TGTGCCAGCAGCCGTCCTTCGGTGTGGCAAGAGACCCAGTACTTC. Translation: CASSRPSVWQETQYF.

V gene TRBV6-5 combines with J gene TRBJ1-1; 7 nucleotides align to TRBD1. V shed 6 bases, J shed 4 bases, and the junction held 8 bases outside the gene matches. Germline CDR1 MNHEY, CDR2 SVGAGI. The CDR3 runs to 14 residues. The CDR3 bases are TGTGCCAGCAGCCTACAGGGGTTCGTCACTGAAGCTTTCTTT. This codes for CASSLQGFVTEAFF.

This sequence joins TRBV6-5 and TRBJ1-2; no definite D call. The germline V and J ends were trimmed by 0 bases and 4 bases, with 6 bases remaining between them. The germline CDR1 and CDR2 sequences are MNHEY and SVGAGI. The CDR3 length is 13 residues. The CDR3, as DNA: TGTGCCAGCAGTTACTCAGGGAGCTATGGCTACACCTTC. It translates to CASSYSGSYGYTF.

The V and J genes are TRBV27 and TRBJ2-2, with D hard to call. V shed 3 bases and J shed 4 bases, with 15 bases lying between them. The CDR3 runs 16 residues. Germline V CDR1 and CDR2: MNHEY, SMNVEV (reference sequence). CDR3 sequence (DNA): TGTGCCAGCAGTTTTGGAACAGCTTATCCCACCGGGGAGCTGTTTTTT. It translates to CASSFGTAYPTGELFF.

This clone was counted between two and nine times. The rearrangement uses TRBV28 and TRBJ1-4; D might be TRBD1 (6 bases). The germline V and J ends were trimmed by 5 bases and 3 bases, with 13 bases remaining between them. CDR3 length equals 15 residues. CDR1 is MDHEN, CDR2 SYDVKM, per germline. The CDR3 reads CASSQGGAANEKLFF. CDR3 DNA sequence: TGTGCCAGCAGTCAAGGGGGGGCTGCTAATGAAAAACTGTTTTTT.

CDR3 nucleotide sequence: TGTGCCAGCAGCGGGGGCGGCAATCAGCCCCAGCATTTT. Translation: CASSGGGNQPQHF. The V call is TRBV13, the J call TRBJ1-5, with D perhaps matching TRBD1 (6 bases). CDR3 length: 13 residues. CDR1 is PRHDT and CDR2 is FYEKMQ in the germline V gene (reference sequence). Trimming took 5 bases from V and 2 from J, leaving 7 bases between them.

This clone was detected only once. CDR3 sequence reads: CASSLKPRGTEAFF. CDR3 DNA sequence: TGTGCCAGCAGCTTAAAGCCTCGCGGGACTGAAGCTTTCTTT. This chain links TRBV7-3 with TRBJ1-1; D is uncertain. Germline assignment: CDR1 SGHTA and CDR2 FQGTGA. V lost 1 base to trimming and J lost 5 bases, with 11 bases between them. The CDR3 runs to 14 residues.

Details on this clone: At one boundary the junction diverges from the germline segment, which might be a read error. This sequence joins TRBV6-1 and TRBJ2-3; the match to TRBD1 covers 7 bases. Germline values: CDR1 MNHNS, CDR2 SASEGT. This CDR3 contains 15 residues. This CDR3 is CASSEAGKGTVTQYF. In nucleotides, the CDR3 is TGTGCCAGCAGTGAAGCAGGAAAGGGGACAGTTACGCAGTATTTT.

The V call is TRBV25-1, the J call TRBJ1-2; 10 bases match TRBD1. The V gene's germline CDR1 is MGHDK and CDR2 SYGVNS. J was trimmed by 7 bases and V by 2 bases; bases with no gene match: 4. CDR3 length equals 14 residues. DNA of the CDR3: TGTGCCAGCAGTGAAGAGTGGACAGGGGGTGGCTACACCTTC. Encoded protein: CASSEEWTGGGYTF.

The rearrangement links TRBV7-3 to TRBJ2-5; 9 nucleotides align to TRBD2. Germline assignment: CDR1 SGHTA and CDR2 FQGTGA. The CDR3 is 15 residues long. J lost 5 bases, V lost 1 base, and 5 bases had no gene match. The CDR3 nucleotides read TGTGCCAGCAGCTTAAGTGGGCGGGAGGGCGAGACCCAGTACTTC. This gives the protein CASSLSGREGETQYF.

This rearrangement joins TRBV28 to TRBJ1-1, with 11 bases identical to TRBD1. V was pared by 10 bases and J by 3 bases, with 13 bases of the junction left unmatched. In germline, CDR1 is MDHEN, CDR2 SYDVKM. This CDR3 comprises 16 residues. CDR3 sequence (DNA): TGTGCCACGACCCCCTGGGGGACAGGGGGAGACACTGAAGCTTTCTTT. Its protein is CATTPWGTGGDTEAFF.

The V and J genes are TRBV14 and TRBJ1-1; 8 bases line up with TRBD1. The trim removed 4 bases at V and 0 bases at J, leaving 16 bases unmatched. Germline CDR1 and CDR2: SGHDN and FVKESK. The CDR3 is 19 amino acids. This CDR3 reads CASSLLFMDRDGMNTEAFF. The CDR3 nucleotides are TGTGCCAGCAGCCTCCTCTTTATGGACAGGGACGGGATGAACACTGAAGCTTTCTTT.

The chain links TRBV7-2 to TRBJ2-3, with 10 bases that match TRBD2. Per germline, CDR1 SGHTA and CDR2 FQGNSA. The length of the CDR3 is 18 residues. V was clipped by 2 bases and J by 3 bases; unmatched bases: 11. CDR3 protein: CASSLTASGSGGTDTQYF. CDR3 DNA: TGTGCCAGCAGCTTAACGGCTAGCGGGAGCGGGGGAACAGATACGCAGTATTTT.